The 18 T cell receptor beta chains below all came from one sample that was sequenced in a study of control samples from healthy donors and cancer patients. Produced via immunoSEQ multiplex PCR; TCRdb's table is partial and in-frame only. The sample includes roughly 100,000 clones, around nine tenths of them seen just once. Sequences were obtained from blood. The origin of the receptors is a human donor in good health. The donor label of this sample is uncertain.

The chain has TRBV6-2 or TRBV6-3 and TRBJ1-5; TRBD1 aligns across 7 bases. The V segment lost 2 bases and the J segment 5 bases; nucleotides outside the gene matches: 18. The CDR3 consists of 19 residues. Germline values: CDR1 MNHEY, CDR2 SVGEGT. As DNA, the CDR3 is TGTGCCAGCAGTTACAATCGTTTTAAACAGGGGCTGTGGGATCAGCCCCAGCATTTT. Amino acids: CASSYNRFKQGLWDQPQHF.

The V call is TRBV19, the J call TRBJ2-3; D not certain. The CDR3 totals 11 residues. Germline assignment: CDR1 LNHDA and CDR2 SQIVND (reference sequence). Trimming took 0 bases from V and 5 from J, leaving 0 bases between them. The CDR3 is CASSIEDTQYF. The CDR3, as DNA: TGTGCCAGTAGTATAGAAGATACGCAGTATTTT.

The V and J genes are TRBV15 and TRBJ1-4; D unclear. Germline CDR1 reads LNHNV; CDR2 reads YYDKDF (reference sequence). Trimming shortened V by 1 base and J by 4 bases, and 4 bases separated the two germline ends. CDR3 length equals 13 residues. CDR3 DNA: TGTGCCACCAGCAGAGCTGGTAATGAAAAACTGTTTTTT. It is translated as CATSRAGNEKLFF.

V is TRBV5-6 and J is TRBJ2-4; D remains ambiguous. Germline values: CDR1 SGHDT, CDR2 YYEEEE. This CDR3 has 16 amino acids. Trimming took 0 bases from V and 2 from J, leaving 12 bases between them. CDR3 amino acids: CASSLVRGEPKNIQYF. CDR3 coding DNA: TGTGCCAGCAGCTTGGTTCGTGGGGAACCCAAAAACATTCAGTACTTC.

The chain recombines TRBV24-1 with TRBJ2-3, with 11 nucleotides matching TRBD2. The CDR3 runs 17 residues. After removal of 2 bases from V and 1 base from J, the junction contained 4 bases not matched to a gene. Germline V gives CDR1 KGHDR, CDR2 SFDVKD. CDR3 amino acids: CATSDSSGGPGTDTQYF. In DNA, the CDR3 is TGTGCCACCAGTGATTCTAGCGGGGGGCCCGGCACAGATACGCAGTATTTT.

The chain has TRBV21-1 and TRBJ1-5; no check of the table's D call, TRBD1, against the DNA was made. TRBV21-1 is labeled a pseudogene. This CDR3 is 14 amino acids long. CDR3 region: CASSKGTAAQPQHF. CDR3 bases: TGTGCCAGCAGCAAGGGGACAGCGGCTCAGCCCCAGCATTTT.

The V call is TRBV25-1, the J call TRBJ1-3; no definite D call. Looked up from germline, CDR1 is MGHDK and CDR2 is SYGVNS. Trimming cost V 3 bases and J 0 bases, with 3 bases left between them. CDR3 length: 13 amino acids. CDR3: CASSDPSGNTIYF. Written as DNA, the CDR3 is TGTGCCAGCAGTGATCCCTCTGGAAACACCATATATTTT. The variable domain in full, completed from reference TRBV25-1 and TRBJ1-3, reads EADIYQTPRYLVIGTGKKITLECSQTMGHDKMYWYQQDPGMELHLIHYSYGVNSTEKGDLSSESTVSRIRTEHFPLTLESARPSHTSQYLCASSDPSGNTIYFGEGSWLTVV.

This rearrangement joins TRBV9 to TRBJ1-1; D not resolved. CDR1 and CDR2 from the germline V gene are SGDLS and YYNGEE. V was pared by 4 bases and J by 2 bases, with 15 bases between. This CDR3 comprises 15 residues. CDR3 residues: CASSPRNGPNTEAFF. CDR3 sequence (DNA): TGTGCCAGCAGCCCACGAAATGGGCCCAACACTGAAGCTTTCTTT. The whole variable domain, filled in from reference TRBV9 and TRBJ1-1, reads DSGVTQTPKHLITATGQRVTLRCSPRSGDLSVYWYQQSLDQGLQFLIQYYNGEERAKGNILERFSAQQFPDLHSELNLSSLELGDSALYFCASSPRNGPNTEAFFGQGTRLTVV.

This clone came up once. V is TRBV6-5 and J is TRBJ2-1; 8 bases match TRBD1. CDR1 MNHEY and CDR2 SVGAGI come from the germline V gene. V shed 6 bases and J 1 base; nucleotides not matched to a gene: 5. The CDR3 has 15 amino acids. The CDR3 bases are TGTGCCAGCAGAACCGGGACAGGTTCCTACAATGAGCAGTTCTTC. Translating gives CASRTGTGSYNEQFF.

The chain recombines TRBV21-1 with TRBJ2-1; the D call TRBD2 from the table was never checked on the DNA. TRBV21-1 is a pseudogene locus. CDR3 length: 16 amino acids. The CDR3 loop reads CASRPRGRELGNEQFF. Written as DNA, the CDR3 is TGTGCCAGCAGACCCCGGGGTAGGGAGCTCGGGAATGAGCAGTTCTTC.

This clone is a singleton in its sample. This chain links TRBV2 with TRBJ2-6; TRBD1 matches 10 bases. This CDR3 comprises 19 residues. Unmatched junction bases numbered 9, after V lost 2 bases and J lost 2 bases. CDR1 is SNHLY and CDR2 is FYNNEI in the germline V gene. CDR3 coding DNA: TGTGCCAGCAGTGAAAGAGGGGACAGGGGTATCGCTGGGGCCAACGTCCTGACTTTC. Amino acid sequence: CASSERGDRGIAGANVLTF.

This chain joins TRBV24-1 and TRBJ2-1; tentatively, D is TRBD1 or TRBD2 (5 bases each). The CDR3 extends over 12 amino acids. Looked up from germline, CDR1 is KGHDR and CDR2 is SFDVKD. Trimming removed 10 bases from V and 4 bases from J, with 10 bases in between. In DNA form, the CDR3 reads TGTGCCACGCCGGGACCTTACAATGAGCAGTTCTTC. This encodes CATPGPYNEQFF.

This chain connects TRBV5-1 to TRBJ2-1; TRBD1 agrees at 10 bases. The germline gives CDR1 SGHRS, CDR2 YFSETQ. After removal of 0 bases from V and 8 bases from J, the junction contained 5 bases not matched to a gene. This CDR3 region has 15 residues. In DNA, the CDR3 is TGCGCCAGCAGCTTGGACGGACAGGGGGTTTATGAGCAGTTCTTC. It is translated as CASSLDGQGVYEQFF. The full variable domain, in which reference TRBV5-1 and TRBJ2-1 provide the parts outside the CDR3, is KAGVTQTPRYLIKTRGQQVTLSCSPISGHRSVSWYQQTPGQGLQFLFEYFSETQRNKGNFPGRFSGRQFSNSRSEMNVSTLELGDSALYLCASSLDGQGVYEQFFGPGTRLTVL.

This chain links TRBV25-1 with TRBJ1-2, with a tentative D call TRBD1 (5 bases). Germline V gene data show CDR1 as MGHDK and CDR2 as SYGVNS. Trimming took 6 bases from V and 7 from J, leaving 15 bases between them. The CDR3 consists of 13 residues. In nucleotides, the CDR3 is TGTGCCAGCAGGTTTGCCGGGGACCCTGGCTACACCTTC. This codes for CASRFAGDPGYTF.

The chain has TRBV30 and TRBJ1-1, with D perhaps matching TRBD1 (5 bases). The V and J ends lost 4 bases and 0 bases respectively, with 18 bases between them. This CDR3 has 16 residues. Per germline, CDR1 GTSNPN and CDR2 SVGIG (reference sequence). CDR3 region: CAWTRSSGTLNTEAFF. CDR3 sequence (DNA): TGTGCCTGGACCCGCTCCTCTGGGACCTTGAACACTGAAGCTTTCTTT.

CDR3 bases: TGTGCCACCAGCAGAGGTTACCGACAGGGTAATGAAAAACTGTTTTTT. It codes for CATSRGYRQGNEKLFF. This chain links TRBV15 with TRBJ1-4; TRBD1 matches at 7 bases. From germline, CDR1 is LNHNV and CDR2 YYDKDF (reference sequence). With V trimmed by 1 base and J by 4 bases, 6 bases remained unmatched. This CDR3 is built from 16 residues.

The V call is TRBV28, the J call TRBJ1-2, with 7 bases that match TRBD1. J gave up 2 bases and V 6 bases, and 3 bases lay outside the gene matches. Germline CDR1 and CDR2: MDHEN and SYDVKM. The CDR3 is made up of 13 amino acids. The chain's CDR3 is CASRLQGNYGYTF. The CDR3 coding sequence is TGTGCCAGCAGGTTACAGGGGAACTATGGCTACACCTTC.

V usage is TRBV25-1 and J usage is TRBJ1-2, with TRBD1 as a possible D gene (6 bases). V lost 2 bases and J lost 4, with 8 bases in between. CDR1 is MGHDK and CDR2 is SYGVNS in the germline V gene. The CDR3 spans 13 residues. Written as DNA, the CDR3 is TGTGCCAGCAGTGAACAGGGGATCTATGGCTACACCTTC. Its translation is CASSEQGIYGYTF.